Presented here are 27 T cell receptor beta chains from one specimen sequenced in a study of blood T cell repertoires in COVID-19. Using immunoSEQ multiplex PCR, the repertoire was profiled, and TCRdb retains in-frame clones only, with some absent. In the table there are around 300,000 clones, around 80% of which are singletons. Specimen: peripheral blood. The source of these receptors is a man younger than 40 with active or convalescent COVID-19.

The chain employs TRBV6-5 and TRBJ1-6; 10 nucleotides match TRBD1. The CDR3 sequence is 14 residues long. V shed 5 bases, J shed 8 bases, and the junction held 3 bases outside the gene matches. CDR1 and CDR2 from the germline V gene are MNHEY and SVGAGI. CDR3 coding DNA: TGTGCCAGCAGTCTCGACAGGGGGCATTCACCCCTCCACTTT. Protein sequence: CASSLDRGHSPLHF.

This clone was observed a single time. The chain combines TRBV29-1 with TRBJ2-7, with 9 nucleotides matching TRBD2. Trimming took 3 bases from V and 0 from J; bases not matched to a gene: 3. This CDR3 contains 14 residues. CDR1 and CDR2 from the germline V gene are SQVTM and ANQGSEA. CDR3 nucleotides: TGCAGCGTTGACTTTAGCGGGAGCTCCTACGAGCAGTACTTC. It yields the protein CSVDFSGSSYEQYF.

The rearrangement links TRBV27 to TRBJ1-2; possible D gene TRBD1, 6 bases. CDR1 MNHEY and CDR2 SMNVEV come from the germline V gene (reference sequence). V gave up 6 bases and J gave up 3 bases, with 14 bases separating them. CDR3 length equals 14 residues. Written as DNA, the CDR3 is TGTGCCAGCAGCCTGAAGACAGGAGACTATGGCTACACCTTC. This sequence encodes CASSLKTGDYGYTF.

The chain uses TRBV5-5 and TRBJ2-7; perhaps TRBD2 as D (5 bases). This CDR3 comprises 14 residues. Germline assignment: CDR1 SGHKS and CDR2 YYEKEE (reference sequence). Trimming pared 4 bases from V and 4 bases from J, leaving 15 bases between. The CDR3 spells CASSPEVTGYEQYF. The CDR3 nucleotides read TGTGCCAGCAGCCCAGAAGTTACGGGGTACGAGCAGTACTTC.

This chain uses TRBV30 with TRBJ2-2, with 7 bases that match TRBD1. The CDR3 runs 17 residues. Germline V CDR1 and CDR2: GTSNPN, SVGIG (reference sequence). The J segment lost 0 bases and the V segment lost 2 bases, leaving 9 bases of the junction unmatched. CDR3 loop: CAWSTYRGPPNTGELFF. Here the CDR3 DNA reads TGTGCCTGGAGTACCTACAGGGGACCCCCGAACACCGGGGAGCTGTTTTTT.

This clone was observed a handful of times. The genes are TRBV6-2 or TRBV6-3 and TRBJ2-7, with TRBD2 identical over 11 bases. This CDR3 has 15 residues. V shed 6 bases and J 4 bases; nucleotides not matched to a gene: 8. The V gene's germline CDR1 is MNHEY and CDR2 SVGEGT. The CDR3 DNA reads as TGTGCCAGCAGCCGGTTAGCGGGAGGGCTTTACGAGCAGTACTTC. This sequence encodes CASSRLAGGLYEQYF.

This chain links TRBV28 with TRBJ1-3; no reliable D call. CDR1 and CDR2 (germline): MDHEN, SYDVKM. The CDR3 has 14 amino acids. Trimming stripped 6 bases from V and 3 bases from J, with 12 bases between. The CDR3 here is CASSFQRVGNTIYF. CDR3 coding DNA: TGTGCCAGCAGCTTCCAGCGGGTTGGAAACACCATATATTTT.

The CDR3 spells CASSLVPAGELFF. The DNA for the CDR3 is TGTGCCAGCAGCTTGGTCCCCGCCGGGGAGCTGTTTTTT. The chain carries TRBV5-6 and TRBJ2-2, with unresolved D. CDR3 length equals 13 residues. V shed 0 bases and J shed 6 bases, with 6 bases lying between them. Germline values: CDR1 SGHDT, CDR2 YYEEEE. Filled out from reference TRBV5-6 and TRBJ2-2, the complete variable domain reads DAGVTQSPTHLIKTRGQQVTLRCSPKSGHDTVSWYQQALGQGPQFIFQYYEEEERQRGNFPDRFSGHQFPNYSSELNVNALLLGDSALYLCASSLVPAGELFFGEGSRLTVL.

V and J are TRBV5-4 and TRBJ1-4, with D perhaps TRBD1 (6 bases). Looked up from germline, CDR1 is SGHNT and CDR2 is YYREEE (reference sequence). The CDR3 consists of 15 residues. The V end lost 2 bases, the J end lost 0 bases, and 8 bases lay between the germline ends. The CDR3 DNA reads TGTGCCAGCAGCTTACAGGGCCCAACTAATGAAAAACTGTTTTTT. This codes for CASSLQGPTNEKLFF.

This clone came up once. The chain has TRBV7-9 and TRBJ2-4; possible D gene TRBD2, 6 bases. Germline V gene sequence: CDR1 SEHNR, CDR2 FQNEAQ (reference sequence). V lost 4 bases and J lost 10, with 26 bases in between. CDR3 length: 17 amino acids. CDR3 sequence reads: CASSSASGTLRSRIQYF. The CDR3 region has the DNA TGTGCCAGCAGCTCCGCATCCGGGACTCTCCGGAGTCGGATTCAGTACTTC.

The DNA of the CDR3 is TGCAGCGTTGAAGAAGTGGCCCACGAGCAGTACTTC. This encodes CSVEEVAHEQYF. The genes are TRBV29-1 and TRBJ2-7; no reliable D call. The V gene's germline CDR1 is SQVTM and CDR2 ANQGSEA. This CDR3 contains 12 residues. V was pared by 0 bases and J by 5 bases, with 8 bases between.

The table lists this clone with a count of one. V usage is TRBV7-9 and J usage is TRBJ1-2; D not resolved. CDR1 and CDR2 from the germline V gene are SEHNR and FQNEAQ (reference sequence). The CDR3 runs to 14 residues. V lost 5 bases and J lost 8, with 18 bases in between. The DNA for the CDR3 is TGTGCCAGCAGCCATTCAACAGAGCCCTTCGGCTACACCTTC. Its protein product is CASSHSTEPFGYTF.

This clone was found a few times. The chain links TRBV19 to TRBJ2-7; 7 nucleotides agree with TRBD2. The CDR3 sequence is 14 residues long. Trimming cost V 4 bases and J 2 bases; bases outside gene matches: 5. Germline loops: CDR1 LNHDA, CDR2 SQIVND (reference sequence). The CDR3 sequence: CASSTSSGTYEQYF. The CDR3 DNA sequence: TGTGCCAGTAGTACGTCGAGCGGGACCTACGAGCAGTACTTC. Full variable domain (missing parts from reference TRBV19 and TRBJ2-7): DGGITQSPKYLFRKEGQNVTLSCEQNLNHDAMYWYRQDPGQGLRLIYYSQIVNDFQKGDIAEGYSVSREKKESFPLTVTSAQKNPTAFYLCASSTSSGTYEQYFGPGTRLTVT.

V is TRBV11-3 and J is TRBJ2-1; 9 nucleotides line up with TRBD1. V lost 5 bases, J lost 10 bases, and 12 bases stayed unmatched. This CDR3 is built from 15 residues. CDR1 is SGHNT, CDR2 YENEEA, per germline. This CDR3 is CASSVDRGFSFEQFF. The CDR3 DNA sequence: TGTGCCAGCAGCGTGGACAGGGGCTTTTCATTCGAGCAGTTCTTC.

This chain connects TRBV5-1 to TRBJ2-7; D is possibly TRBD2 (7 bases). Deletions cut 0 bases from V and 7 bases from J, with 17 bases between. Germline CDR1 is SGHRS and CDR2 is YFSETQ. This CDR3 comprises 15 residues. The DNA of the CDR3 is TGCGCCAGCAGCTTGGCCTGGGGGGGCGCGGGGGAGCAGTACTTC. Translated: CASSLAWGGAGEQYF.

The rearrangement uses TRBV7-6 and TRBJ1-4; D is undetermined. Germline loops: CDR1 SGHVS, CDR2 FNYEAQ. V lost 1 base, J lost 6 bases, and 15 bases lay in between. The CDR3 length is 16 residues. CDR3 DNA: TGTGCCAGCAGCTTAGAACCGGGAGGATTGGATGAAAAACTGTTTTTT. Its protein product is CASSLEPGGLDEKLFF. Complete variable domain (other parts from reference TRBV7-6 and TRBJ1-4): GAGVSQSPRYKVTKRGQDVALRCDPISGHVSLYWYRQALGQGPEFLTYFNYEAQQDKSGLPNDRFSAERPEGSISTLTIQRTEQRDSAMYRCASSLEPGGLDEKLFFGSGTQLSVL.

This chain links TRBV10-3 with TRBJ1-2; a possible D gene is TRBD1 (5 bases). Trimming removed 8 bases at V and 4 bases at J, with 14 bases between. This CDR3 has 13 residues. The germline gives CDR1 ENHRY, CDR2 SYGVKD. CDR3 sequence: CAIQQGLSYGYTF. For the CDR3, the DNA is TGTGCCATCCAGCAGGGCCTGTCCTATGGCTACACCTTC.

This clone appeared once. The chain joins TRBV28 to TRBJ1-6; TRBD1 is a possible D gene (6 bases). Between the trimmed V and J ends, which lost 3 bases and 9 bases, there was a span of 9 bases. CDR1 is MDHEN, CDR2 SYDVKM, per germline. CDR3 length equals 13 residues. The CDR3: CASSLGGPSPLHF. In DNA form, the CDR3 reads TGTGCCAGCAGTTTGGGGGGGCCTTCACCCCTCCACTTT. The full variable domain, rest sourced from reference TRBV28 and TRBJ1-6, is DVKVTQSSRYLVKRTGEKVFLECVQDMDHENMFWYRQDPGLGLRLIYFSYDVKMKEKGDIPEGYSVSREKKERFSLILESASTNQTSMYLCASSLGGPSPLHFGNGTRLTVT.

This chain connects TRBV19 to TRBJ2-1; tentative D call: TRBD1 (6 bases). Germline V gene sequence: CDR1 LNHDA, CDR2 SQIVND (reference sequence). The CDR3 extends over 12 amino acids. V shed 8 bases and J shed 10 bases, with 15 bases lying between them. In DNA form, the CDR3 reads TGTGCCAGTGGGAACAGGGCTGAAGAGCAGTTCTTC. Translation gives CASGNRAEEQFF.

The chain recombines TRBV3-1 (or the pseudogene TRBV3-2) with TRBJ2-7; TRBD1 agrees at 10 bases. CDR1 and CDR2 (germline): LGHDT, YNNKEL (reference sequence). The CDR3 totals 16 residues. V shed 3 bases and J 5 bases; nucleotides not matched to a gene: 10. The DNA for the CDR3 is TGTGCCAGCAGCCATCGACCGGGACAGGGGTGCCACGAGCAGTACTTC. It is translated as CASSHRPGQGCHEQYF.

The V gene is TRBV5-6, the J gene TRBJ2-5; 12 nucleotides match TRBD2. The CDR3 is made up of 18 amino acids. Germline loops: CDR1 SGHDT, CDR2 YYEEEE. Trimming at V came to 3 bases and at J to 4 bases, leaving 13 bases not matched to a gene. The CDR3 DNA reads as TGTGCCAGCAGCTCACTACTTACCCTAGCGGGAGGGGCAGAGACCCAGTACTTC. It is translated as CASSSLLTLAGGAETQYF. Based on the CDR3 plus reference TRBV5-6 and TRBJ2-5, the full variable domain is DAGVTQSPTHLIKTRGQQVTLRCSPKSGHDTVSWYQQALGQGPQFIFQYYEEEERQRGNFPDRFSGHQFPNYSSELNVNALLLGDSALYLCASSSLLTLAGGAETQYFGPGTRLLVL.

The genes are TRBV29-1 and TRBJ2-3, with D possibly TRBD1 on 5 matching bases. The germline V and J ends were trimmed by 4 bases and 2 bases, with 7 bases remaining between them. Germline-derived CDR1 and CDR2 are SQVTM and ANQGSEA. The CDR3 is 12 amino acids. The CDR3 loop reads CSVGQTTDTQYF. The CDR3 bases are TGCAGCGTTGGACAGACCACAGATACGCAGTATTTT.

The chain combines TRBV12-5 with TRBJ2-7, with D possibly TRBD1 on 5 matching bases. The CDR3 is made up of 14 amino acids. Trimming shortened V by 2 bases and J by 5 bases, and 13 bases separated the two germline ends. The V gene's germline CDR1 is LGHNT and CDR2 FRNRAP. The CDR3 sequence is CASGLRSEDNEQYF. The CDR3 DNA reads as TGTGCTAGTGGTTTGCGGTCCGAGGACAACGAGCAGTACTTC.

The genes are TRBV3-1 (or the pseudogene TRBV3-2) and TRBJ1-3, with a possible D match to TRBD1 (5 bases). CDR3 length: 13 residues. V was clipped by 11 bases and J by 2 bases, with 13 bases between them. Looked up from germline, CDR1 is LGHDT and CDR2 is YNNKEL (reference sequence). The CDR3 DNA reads TGTGCCTCGCGGGAGGGGCCTGGAAACACCATATATTTT. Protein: CASREGPGNTIYF.

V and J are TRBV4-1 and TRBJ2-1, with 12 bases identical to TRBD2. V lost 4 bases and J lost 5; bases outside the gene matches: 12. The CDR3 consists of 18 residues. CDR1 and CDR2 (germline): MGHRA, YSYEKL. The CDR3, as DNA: TGCGCCAGCAGCCCCCGAACCGTAGGACTAGCGGGGAACAATGAGCAGTTCTTC. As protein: CASSPRTVGLAGNNEQFF.

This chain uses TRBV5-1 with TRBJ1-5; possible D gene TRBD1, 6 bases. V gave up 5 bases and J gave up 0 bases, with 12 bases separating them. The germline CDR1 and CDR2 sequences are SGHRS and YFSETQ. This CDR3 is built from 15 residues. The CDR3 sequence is CASRIGGASNQPQHF. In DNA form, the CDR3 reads TGCGCCAGCAGAATTGGGGGCGCTAGCAATCAGCCCCAGCATTTT. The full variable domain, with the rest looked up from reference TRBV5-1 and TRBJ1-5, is KAGVTQTPRYLIKTRGQQVTLSCSPISGHRSVSWYQQTPGQGLQFLFEYFSETQRNKGNFPGRFSGRQFSNSRSEMNVSTLELGDSALYLCASRIGGASNQPQHFGDGTRLSIL.

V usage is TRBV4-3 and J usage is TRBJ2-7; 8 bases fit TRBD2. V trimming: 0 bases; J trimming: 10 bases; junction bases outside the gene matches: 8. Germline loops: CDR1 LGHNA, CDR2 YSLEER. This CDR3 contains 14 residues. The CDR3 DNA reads TGCGCCAGCAGCCAAGATCAGGGGACTAGAGTTCAGTACTTC. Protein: CASSQDQGTRVQYF.